The source of this T cell receptor (beta chain) is a study of immune evolution from preneoplasia to lung adenocarcinoma. Study conclusions and caveats: Top clone frequencies peaked in normal lung, apparently declining through invasive adenocarcinoma.

Using immunoSEQ multiplex PCR, the repertoire was profiled, and TCRdb retains in-frame clones only, with some absent. The sample holds fewer than 5,500 clones, around four fifths seen once. Two lung cancer pathologists independently confirmed each histologic diagnosis. Notes on this clone: Antigen unknown.

The germline V gene encodes CDR1 LNHDA and CDR2 SQIVND (reference sequence). The CDR3 totals 13 residues. V was shortened by 5 bases and J by 6 bases, with 14 bases between the two germline ends. This sequence joins TRBV19 and TRBJ2-7, with a possible D match to TRBD2 (5 bases). The sequence came from a person in their sixties or seventies with lung adenocarcinoma. The sequenced material came from FFPE minimally invasive lung adenocarcinoma tissue. The CDR3 bases are TGTGCCAGTAGTTCAACTGCGGGTTCCGAGCAGTACTTC. This translates into CASSSTAGSEQYF.